Listed here are 20 T cell receptor beta chains from one sample, sequenced in a study of blood T cell repertoires in COVID-19. Repertoires were generated with immunoSEQ multiplex PCR, while TCRdb's copy carries only in-frame clones and drops some. Altogether 100,000 to 150,000 clones are present, around 82% being singletons, with the ten largest covering approximately 17%. The specimen sequenced was peripheral blood. The receptor source for this set is a man aged 30-40 years with COVID-19, enrolled during active disease.

The CDR3 reads CASSWDREGKLFF. The CDR3 DNA reads TGTGCCAGCAGCTGGGACAGGGAAGGAAAACTGTTTTTT. The chain links TRBV27 to TRBJ1-4, with TRBD1 matching 9 bases. The CDR3 length is 13 residues. The ends lost 6 bases at V and 10 bases at J; junction bases unmatched: 6. In germline, CDR1 is MNHEY, CDR2 SMNVEV (reference sequence).

This clone has just one count. The chain recombines TRBV6-5 with TRBJ2-7; TRBD1 matches 9 bases. The CDR3 is made up of 14 amino acids. The V gene end was trimmed by 0 bases and the J gene end by 5 bases; junction bases not matched to a gene: 2. Germline V lookup: CDR1 MNHEY, CDR2 SVGAGI. The DNA of the CDR3 is TGTGCCAGCAGTTACTCGTGGACAGGGGACGAGCAGTACTTC. Protein: CASSYSWTGDEQYF.

J is TRBJ1-1 and V is TRBV12-5; 8 positions match TRBD1. Germline V gene data show CDR1 as LGHNT and CDR2 as FRNRAP. The CDR3 has 15 residues. V lost 6 bases, J lost 1 base, and 7 bases stayed unmatched. CDR3 DNA sequence: TGTGCTAGTGGATCCCCAGGGGGCCCGAACACTGAAGCTTTCTTT. Its protein is CASGSPGGPNTEAFF.

This clone came up once. The V call is TRBV7-2, the J call TRBJ2-7; a possible D gene is TRBD2 (7 bases). The CDR3 is made up of 16 amino acids. Germline CDR1 reads SGHTA; CDR2 reads FQGNSA. V lost 1 base, J lost 4 bases, and 17 bases lay in between. CDR3 sequence reads: CASSLGGASGVYEQYF. CDR3 nucleotides: TGTGCCAGCAGCTTAGGGGGGGCTAGCGGAGTTTACGAGCAGTACTTC. Filled out from reference TRBV7-2 and TRBJ2-7, the complete variable domain reads GAGVSQSPSNKVTEKGKDVELRCDPISGHTALYWYRQSLGQGLEFLIYFQGNSAPDKSGLPSDRFSAERTGGSVSTLTIQRTQQEDSAVYLCASSLGGASGVYEQYFGPGTRLTVT.

The V and J genes are TRBV5-1 and TRBJ2-7; a possible D gene is TRBD2 (5 bases). Germline-derived CDR1 and CDR2 are SGHRS and YFSETQ. The CDR3 spans 15 residues. V lost 2 bases, J lost 3 bases, and 15 bases lay in between. The CDR3 nucleotides read TGCGCCAGCAGCTTCTACAGCGGTCAGAACTACGAGCAGTACTTC. The encoded protein is CASSFYSGQNYEQYF.

The chain couples TRBV25-1 to TRBJ2-7; 7 bases match TRBD1. Germline V gene lookup returns CDR1 MGHDK and CDR2 SYGVNS. CDR3 length equals 14 residues. Trimming at V came to 7 bases and at J to 2 bases, leaving 8 bases not matched to a gene. Written as DNA, the CDR3 is TGTGCCAGCAAAAGCTGGACAGGTACCTACGAGCAGTACTTC. Encoded protein: CASKSWTGTYEQYF.

The chain is built from TRBV7-3 and TRBJ1-1; a possible D gene is TRBD1 (5 bases). The germline gives CDR1 SGHTA, CDR2 FQGTGA. The CDR3 runs to 13 residues. V was trimmed by 4 bases and J by 6 bases, leaving 12 bases between them. The CDR3 DNA sequence: TGTGCCAGCAGCTCCTCGCGGGGGGCTGAAGCTTTCTTT. As protein: CASSSSRGAEAFF.

V is TRBV6-5 and J is TRBJ2-7, with 10 positions matching TRBD2. The CDR3 runs 15 residues. V trimming: 10 bases; J trimming: 5 bases; junction bases outside the gene matches: 14. From germline, CDR1 is MNHEY and CDR2 SVGAGI. The DNA of the CDR3 is TGTGCCACCCAAAGCGGGAGGGGGGTCTGGGACGAGCAGTACTTC. Protein product: CATQSGRGVWDEQYF.

The sample holds a few counts of this clone. The chain couples TRBV5-4 to TRBJ2-2, with TRBD2 matching 9 bases. The germline V gene has CDR1 SGHNT and CDR2 YYREEE (reference sequence). CDR3 size: 16 residues. J lost 4 bases, V lost 10 bases, and 14 bases had no gene match. As DNA, the CDR3 is TGTGCCCAGGGCAGTAAGGCGGGAGGGAGCACCGGGGAGCTGTTTTTT. Translating gives CAQGSKAGGSTGELFF.

The V and J genes are TRBV7-8 and TRBJ2-7; perhaps TRBD2 as D (5 bases). Germline CDR1 SGHVS, CDR2 FQNEAQ. The CDR3 consists of 14 residues. V was cut by 1 base and J by 3 bases, with 10 bases left in between. The CDR3 region has the DNA TGTGCCAGCAGCTTAGAGAGGGTGGGCTACGAGCAGTACTTC. Amino acids: CASSLERVGYEQYF.

This chain uses TRBV29-1 with TRBJ2-5; D perhaps matches TRBD1 (5 bases). This CDR3 is 12 amino acids long. Trimming removed 6 bases from V and 5 bases from J, with 13 bases in between. Germline CDR1 SQVTM, CDR2 ANQGSEA. DNA of the CDR3: TGCAGCGTCCTAGGGGATCTGGAGACCCAGTACTTC. Translating it yields CSVLGDLETQYF.

This clone showed up just a few times. V gene TRBV2 combines with J gene TRBJ2-1; D perhaps matches TRBD1 (5 bases). The germline V gene encodes CDR1 SNHLY and CDR2 FYNNEI. The V gene lost 7 bases and the J gene lost 0 bases, with 10 bases spanning the gap. The CDR3 consists of 14 residues. This CDR3 reads CASKGASSYNEQFF. The CDR3 DNA reads as TGTGCCAGCAAAGGGGCGAGCTCCTACAATGAGCAGTTCTTC.

This rearrangement joins TRBV6-1 to TRBJ1-3; possible D gene TRBD1, 5 bases. CDR1 is MNHNS and CDR2 is SASEGT in the germline V gene. The CDR3 covers 17 residues. V was clipped by 2 bases and J by 2 bases, with 16 bases between them. The CDR3: CASSERTGRGTGNTIYF. The CDR3 DNA reads as TGTGCCAGCAGTGAAAGGACCGGGAGGGGCACTGGAAACACCATATATTTT.

The chain couples TRBV30 to TRBJ1-2; D is undetermined. Germline CDR1 reads GTSNPN; CDR2 reads SVGIG (reference sequence). The CDR3 extends over 13 amino acids. Trimming stripped 4 bases from V and 3 bases from J, with 12 bases between. CDR3 DNA sequence: TGTGCCTGGATGGGAGGGTATTACTATGGCTACACCTTC. Its protein product is CAWMGGYYYGYTF.

The V gene is TRBV5-1, the J gene TRBJ2-2, with TRBD1 identical over 7 bases. The germline V gene has CDR1 SGHRS and CDR2 YFSETQ. The CDR3 is 13 residues long. After removal of 7 bases from V and 3 bases from J, the junction contained 3 bases not matched to a gene. The CDR3 sequence: CASRRGYTGELFF. CDR3 in DNA: TGCGCCAGCCGCAGGGGGTACACCGGGGAGCTGTTTTTT. The entire variable domain, with the rest obtained from reference TRBV5-1 and TRBJ2-2, is as follows: KAGVTQTPRYLIKTRGQQVTLSCSPISGHRSVSWYQQTPGQGLQFLFEYFSETQRNKGNFPGRFSGRQFSNSRSEMNVSTLELGDSALYLCASRRGYTGELFFGEGSRLTVL.

The genes are TRBV6-5 and TRBJ2-1; the match to TRBD2 covers 13 bases. V shed 8 bases and J 4 bases; nucleotides not matched to a gene: 5. The CDR3 runs 15 residues. Looked up from germline, CDR1 is MNHEY and CDR2 is SVGAGI. The CDR3 reads CASSRTSGGYNEQFF. As DNA, the CDR3 is TGTGCCAGCTCACGGACTAGCGGGGGATACAATGAGCAGTTCTTC.

The chain uses TRBV18 and TRBJ1-1; TRBD1 might be the D (5 bases). Trimming removed 5 bases at V and 0 bases at J, with 16 bases between. Per the germline V gene, CDR1 is KGHSH and CDR2 is LQKENI. This CDR3 comprises 16 residues. Written as DNA, the CDR3 is TGTGCCAGCTCATTTTACGGGGGTAGGGTGAACACTGAAGCTTTCTTT. Translation: CASSFYGGRVNTEAFF.

The rearrangement joins TRBV5-1 to TRBJ2-1, with 10 bases identical to TRBD2. This CDR3 is 15 amino acids long. V dropped 1 base and J dropped 7; count of bases not matched to a gene: 5. Germline V gene sequence: CDR1 SGHRS, CDR2 YFSETQ. In DNA form, the CDR3 reads TGCGCCAGCAGCTTGTTCGGGACTAGCGTTAATGAGCAGTTCTTC. It yields the protein CASSLFGTSVNEQFF.

This clone was recorded once. This chain links TRBV2 with TRBJ1-3; no clear D gene. This CDR3 spans 18 amino acids. In germline, CDR1 is SNHLY, CDR2 FYNNEI. V was trimmed by 4 bases and J by 0 bases, leaving 19 bases between them. DNA of the CDR3: TGTGCCAGCAGTGCTGGCCCCTTCAGGATCTTCTCTGGAAACACCATATATTTT. Translating it yields CASSAGPFRIFSGNTIYF.

CDR3 in DNA: TGTGCCAGCTCACCACGGGGACTCCGCCAGAACACCGGGGAGCTGTTTTTT. It is translated as CASSPRGLRQNTGELFF. The chain is built from TRBV18 and TRBJ2-2, with D tentatively TRBD2 (6 bases). Germline V gene lookup returns CDR1 KGHSH and CDR2 LQKENI. Trimming pared 1 base from V and 1 base from J, leaving 13 bases between. This CDR3 contains 17 residues.